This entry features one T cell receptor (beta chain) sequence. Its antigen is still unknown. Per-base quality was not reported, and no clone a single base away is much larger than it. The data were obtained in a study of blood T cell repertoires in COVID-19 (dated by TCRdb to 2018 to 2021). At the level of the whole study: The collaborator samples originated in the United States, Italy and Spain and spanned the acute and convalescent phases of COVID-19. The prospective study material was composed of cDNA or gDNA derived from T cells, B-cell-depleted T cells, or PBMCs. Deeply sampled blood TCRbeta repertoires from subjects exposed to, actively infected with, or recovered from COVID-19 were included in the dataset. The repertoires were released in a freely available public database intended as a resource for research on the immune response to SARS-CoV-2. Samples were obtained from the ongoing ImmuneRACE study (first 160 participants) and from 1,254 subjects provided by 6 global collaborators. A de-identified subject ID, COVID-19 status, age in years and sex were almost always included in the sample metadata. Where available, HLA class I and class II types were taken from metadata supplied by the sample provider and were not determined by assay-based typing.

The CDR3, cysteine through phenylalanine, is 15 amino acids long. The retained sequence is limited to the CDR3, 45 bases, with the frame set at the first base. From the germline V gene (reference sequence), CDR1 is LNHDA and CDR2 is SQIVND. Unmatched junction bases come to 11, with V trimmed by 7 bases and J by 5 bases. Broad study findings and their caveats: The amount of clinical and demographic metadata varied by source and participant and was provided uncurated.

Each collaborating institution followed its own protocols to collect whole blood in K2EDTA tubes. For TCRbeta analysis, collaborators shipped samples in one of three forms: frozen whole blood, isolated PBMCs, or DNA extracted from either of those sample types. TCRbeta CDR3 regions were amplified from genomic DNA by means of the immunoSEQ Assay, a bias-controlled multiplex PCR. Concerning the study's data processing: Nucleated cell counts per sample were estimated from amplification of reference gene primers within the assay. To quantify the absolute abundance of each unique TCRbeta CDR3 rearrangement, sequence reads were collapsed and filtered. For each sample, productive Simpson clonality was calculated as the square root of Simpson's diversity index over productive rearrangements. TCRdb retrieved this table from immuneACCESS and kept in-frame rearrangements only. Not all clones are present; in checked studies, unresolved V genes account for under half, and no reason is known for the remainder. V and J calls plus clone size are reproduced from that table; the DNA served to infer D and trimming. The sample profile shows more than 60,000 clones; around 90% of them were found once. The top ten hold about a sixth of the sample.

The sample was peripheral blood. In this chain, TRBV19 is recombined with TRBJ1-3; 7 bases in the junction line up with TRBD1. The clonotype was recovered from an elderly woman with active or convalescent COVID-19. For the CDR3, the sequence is CASTDRVRGRNTIYF. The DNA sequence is TGTGCCAGTACCGACAGGGTGCGGGGAAGAAACACCATATATTTT.